The 32 T cell receptor beta chains below were found in one sample sequenced in a study of blood T cell repertoires in COVID-19. TCRdb's table, derived via immunoSEQ multiplex PCR, lists solely in-frame clones and lacks some. The sample lists around 63,000 clones; roughly 90% were seen once. What was sequenced was peripheral blood. These receptors originate from a woman aged 60-70 years with acute or convalescent COVID-19.

CDR3 DNA sequence: TGTGCCAGTAGTATCGGAGCGGGATTCACAGATACGCAGTATTTT. Protein product: CASSIGAGFTDTQYF. The chain joins TRBV19 to TRBJ2-3; TRBD2 aligns across 7 bases. Germline V CDR1 and CDR2: LNHDA, SQIVND (reference sequence). The CDR3 has 15 amino acids. V trimming: 3 bases; J trimming: 2 bases; junction bases outside the gene matches: 5.

The CDR3 sequence: CASSPRQTLLQAFF. CDR3 in DNA: TGTGCCAGCAGCCCGCGACAGACCCTGCTGCAAGCTTTCTTT. The V and J genes are TRBV7-2 and TRBJ1-1; perhaps TRBD1 as D (5 bases). Germline CDR1 and CDR2: SGHTA and FQGNSA. This CDR3 spans 14 amino acids. The germline V and J ends were trimmed by 5 bases and 9 bases, with 19 bases remaining between them.

The chain carries TRBV29-1 and TRBJ1-1, with no clear D. V was cut by 5 bases and J by 4 bases, with 11 bases left in between. From germline, CDR1 is SQVTM and CDR2 ANQGSEA. This CDR3 comprises 12 residues. CDR3 protein: CSVSGRSTEAFF. The CDR3 DNA is TGCAGCGTTTCGGGGAGGAGCACTGAAGCTTTCTTT.

This chain joins TRBV18 and TRBJ1-1, with D perhaps TRBD1 (6 bases). CDR1 is KGHSH and CDR2 is LQKENI in the germline V gene. The CDR3 has 14 residues. V lost 2 bases and J lost 7, with 14 bases in between. Here the CDR3 DNA reads TGTGCCAGCTCACCAAGAGCGGGGGGCGGTGAAGCTTTCTTT. Translating it yields CASSPRAGGGEAFF.

This sequence joins TRBV7-8 and TRBJ2-7, with 8 nucleotides matching TRBD2. Germline V gene data show CDR1 as SGHVS and CDR2 as FQNEAQ. CDR3 length: 17 residues. Trimming removed 5 bases from V and 7 bases from J; junction bases left unmatched: 19. CDR3 in DNA: TGTGCCAGCAGCCCAATAAGAGCGGGAGTAGGGGTGAGTGAGCAGTACGTC. This translates into CASSPIRAGVGVSEQYV.

This clone has only one observation. V gene TRBV6-5 combines with J gene TRBJ2-3, with a tentative D call TRBD1 (6 bases). The ends were cut back, 2 bases at V and 1 base at J, with 13 bases in the middle. Germline assignment: CDR1 MNHEY and CDR2 SVGAGI. This CDR3 spans 16 amino acids. This chain's CDR3 is CASSYGGGLRTDTQYF. CDR3 sequence (DNA): TGTGCCAGCAGTTACGGGGGCGGACTTCGCACAGATACGCAGTATTTT.

This chain joins TRBV7-8 and TRBJ1-2, with D unclear. Trimming removed 5 bases at V and 2 bases at J, with 12 bases between. CDR3 length: 14 amino acids. CDR1 is SGHVS, CDR2 FQNEAQ, per germline. This CDR3 is CASSLRAANYGYTF. The CDR3 DNA reads TGTGCCAGCAGCCTGCGAGCTGCCAACTATGGCTACACCTTC.

The chain couples TRBV7-3 to TRBJ1-1; D is unresolved. CDR1 and CDR2 (germline): SGHTA, FQGTGA. This CDR3 spans 13 amino acids. V was pared by 5 bases and J by 1 base, with 8 bases between. The CDR3 region is CASSARANTEAFF. Written as DNA, the CDR3 is TGTGCCAGCAGCGCGAGGGCGAACACTGAAGCTTTCTTT.

The J gene is TRBJ2-3, the V gene TRBV21-1; the table assigns TRBD2, which was not confirmed against the DNA. TRBV21-1 is assigned pseudogene status. The CDR3 is 15 residues long. CDR3 bases: TGTGCCAGAAACGCGCAGGGAGGGAACACAGATACGCAGTATTTT. This gives the protein CARNAQGGNTDTQYF.

The chain is built from TRBV5-1 and TRBJ2-2; 7 nucleotides align to TRBD2. From germline, CDR1 is SGHRS and CDR2 YFSETQ. This CDR3 comprises 18 residues. Trimming at V came to 5 bases and at J to 0 bases, leaving 13 bases not matched to a gene. In DNA, the CDR3 is TGCGCCAGCAGTAGGGGATATTCGGGAGGATCGAACACCGGGGAGCTGTTTTTT. Translated: CASSRGYSGGSNTGELFF.

The J gene is TRBJ1-2, the V gene TRBV5-1; D gene unclear. The CDR3 runs 13 residues. Germline CDR1 and CDR2: SGHRS and YFSETQ. V lost 0 bases to trimming and J lost 4 bases, with 7 bases between them. The CDR3 region is CASSLAEGYGYTF. The CDR3 DNA reads TGCGCCAGCAGCTTGGCGGAGGGCTATGGCTACACCTTC.

The gene calls are TRBV6-5 and TRBJ2-1; 8 bases align to TRBD1. Germline V gene sequence: CDR1 MNHEY, CDR2 SVGAGI. This CDR3 is 15 amino acids long. V lost 0 bases and J lost 8; bases outside the gene matches: 6. This chain's CDR3 is CASSYSRTGPHEQFF. CDR3 DNA sequence: TGTGCCAGCAGTTACTCCCGGACAGGGCCACATGAGCAGTTCTTC.

This clone appeared once. The CDR3 DNA reads as TGTGCCAGTAGTCCGGACAGGGGTCAGCCCCAGCATTTT. Protein product: CASSPDRGQPQHF. This chain uses TRBV19 with TRBJ1-5; 9 nucleotides align to TRBD1. This CDR3 is 13 amino acids long. Trimming at V came to 5 bases and at J to 6 bases, leaving 2 bases not matched to a gene. Per the germline V gene, CDR1 is LNHDA and CDR2 is SQIVND (reference sequence).

V is TRBV20-1 and J is TRBJ1-4, with 9 bases lining up with TRBD1. This CDR3 region has 18 residues. Germline lookup yields CDR1 DFQATT and CDR2 SNEGSKA (reference sequence). The V segment lost 3 bases and the J segment 1 base; nucleotides outside the gene matches: 12. The CDR3 here is CSASYGTGPLQTNEKLFF. The CDR3, as DNA: TGCAGTGCTAGTTACGGGACAGGGCCACTCCAAACTAATGAAAAACTGTTTTTT.

This sequence joins TRBV24-1 and TRBJ1-2; no reliable D call. The CDR3 is 13 amino acids. Germline V gene sequence: CDR1 KGHDR, CDR2 SFDVKD. V was clipped by 6 bases and J by 7 bases, with 14 bases between them. The CDR3 protein is CATSSPALFGYTF. CDR3 bases: TGTGCCACCAGTAGTCCCGCGCTCTTTGGCTACACCTTC.

V is TRBV7-2 and J is TRBJ1-2, with D possibly matching TRBD1 (6 bases). Trimming took off 5 bases at V and 2 bases at J, with 15 bases between the two ends. Per germline, CDR1 SGHTA and CDR2 FQGNSA. There are 15 residues in the CDR3. The CDR3 loop reads CASSLAGGTNYGYTF. Written as DNA, the CDR3 is TGTGCCAGCAGCCTTGCGGGGGGCACCAACTATGGCTACACCTTC.

This chain joins TRBV7-9 and TRBJ1-1; D remains unclear. Germline CDR1 SEHNR, CDR2 FQNEAQ (reference sequence). V dropped 10 bases and J dropped 1 base, with 13 bases sitting between them. This CDR3 is 13 amino acids long. CDR3 protein: CATLGTKNTEAFF. In DNA, the CDR3 is TGTGCCACTCTTGGCACAAAGAACACTGAAGCTTTCTTT.

The chain carries TRBV5-4 and TRBJ2-5; a weak D match, TRBD2 (5 bases). Germline V CDR1 and CDR2: SGHNT, YYREEE (reference sequence). The V gene lost 0 bases and the J gene lost 3 bases, with 6 bases spanning the gap. The CDR3 totals 13 residues. In DNA form, the CDR3 reads TGTGCCAGCAGCTTGGCGAGGGAAGAGACCCAGTACTTC. Protein: CASSLAREETQYF.

This rearrangement joins TRBV11-1 to TRBJ1-1, with a tentative D call TRBD1 (5 bases). The CDR3 covers 15 residues. CDR1 is SGHAT and CDR2 is FQDESV in the germline V gene (reference sequence). Trimming cost V 5 bases and J 2 bases, with 15 bases left between them. The CDR3 DNA reads as TGTGCCAGCAGCCACCCCAGGGTCGGTAACACTGAAGCTTTCTTT. Amino acid sequence: CASSHPRVGNTEAFF.

This clone was detected only a few times. Other DNA variants within this sample encode the same CDR3. The chain combines TRBV25-1 with TRBJ1-2, with 7 positions matching TRBD1. V was pared by 4 bases and J by 1 base, with 3 bases of the junction left unmatched. Per germline, CDR1 MGHDK and CDR2 SYGVNS. The CDR3 is 14 amino acids. The CDR3 loop reads CASSAGGDNYGYTF. The CDR3 bases are TGTGCCAGCAGTGCAGGGGGAGATAACTATGGCTACACCTTC.

The V gene is TRBV6-2 or TRBV6-3, the J gene TRBJ2-1, with TRBD2 matching over 9 bases. The junction had 4 bases not matched to a gene; V was cut back by 4 bases and J by 6 bases. The germline gives CDR1 MNHEY, CDR2 SVGEGT. The CDR3 extends over 14 amino acids. The CDR3 coding sequence is TGTGCCAGCAGTTTAGGCGGGAGGGGCAATGAGCAGTTCTTC. It specifies CASSLGGRGNEQFF.

This chain links TRBV5-6 with TRBJ2-2, with 9 bases aligning to TRBD1. V shed 4 bases and J 4 bases; nucleotides not matched to a gene: 8. This CDR3 has 16 residues. Germline CDR1 SGHDT, CDR2 YYEEEE. The CDR3 DNA sequence: TGTGCCAGCAGCGGGGTGGACAGGGGCGGCACCGGGGAGCTGTTTTTT. Translating it yields CASSGVDRGGTGELFF.

This clone has a handful of counts. The chain is built from TRBV5-6 and TRBJ1-2; the match to TRBD1 covers 12 bases. The CDR3 is 16 amino acids. V was pared by 0 bases and J by 7 bases, with 7 bases of the junction left unmatched. Germline V gene lookup returns CDR1 SGHDT and CDR2 YYEEEE. CDR3 sequence reads: CASSLGDRGRRTGYTF. For the CDR3, the DNA is TGTGCCAGCAGCTTGGGGGACAGGGGGCGCCGGACTGGCTACACCTTC. Supplemented by reference TRBV5-6 and TRBJ1-2, the full variable domain reads DAGVTQSPTHLIKTRGQQVTLRCSPKSGHDTVSWYQQALGQGPQFIFQYYEEEERQRGNFPDRFSGHQFPNYSSELNVNALLLGDSALYLCASSLGDRGRRTGYTFGSGTRLTVV.

CDR3 nucleotides: TGTGCCAGCAGCCCAGTAGAGGACAGAACCTACGAGCAGTACGTC. As protein: CASSPVEDRTYEQYV. The chain joins TRBV14 to TRBJ2-7; tentatively, D is TRBD1 (6 bases). V was pared by 4 bases and J by 2 bases, with 15 bases between. CDR1 and CDR2 from the germline V gene are SGHDN and FVKESK. The CDR3 extends over 15 amino acids.

The chain recombines TRBV7-9 with TRBJ2-5; 14 nucleotides agree with TRBD2. Germline V gene data show CDR1 as SEHNR and CDR2 as FQNEAQ (reference sequence). CDR3 length equals 15 residues. Trimming removed 5 bases from V and 4 bases from J; junction bases left unmatched: 3. The CDR3 DNA is TGTGCCAGCAGCCTGACTAGCGGGAGGGGAGAGACCCAGTACTTC. Protein product: CASSLTSGRGETQYF.

The J gene is TRBJ2-4, the V gene TRBV23-1, with D tentatively TRBD1 (6 bases). TRBV23-1 is assigned to the ORF class and has an uncertain function. This CDR3 comprises 17 residues. Trimming removed 3 bases from V and 0 bases from J, with 15 bases in between. The CDR3 here is CASSQYRQVLAKNIQYF. In DNA, the CDR3 is TGCGCCAGCAGTCAGTACCGACAGGTCCTAGCCAAAAACATTCAGTACTTC.

The rearrangement links TRBV2 to TRBJ2-5; 7 positions match TRBD1. V lost 6 bases, J lost 4 bases, and 14 bases stayed unmatched. The CDR3 runs 16 residues. Germline V lookup: CDR1 SNHLY, CDR2 FYNNEI. CDR3 coding DNA: TGTGCCAGCAGAGTAATACGACAGGGCTTGGGAGAGACCCAGTACTTC. Translating gives CASRVIRQGLGETQYF.

V is TRBV7-9 and J is TRBJ2-3, with 12 bases aligning to TRBD1. Germline CDR1 reads SEHNR; CDR2 reads FQNEAQ (reference sequence). CDR3 length: 14 amino acids. V shed 5 bases and J 11 bases; nucleotides not matched to a gene: 8. CDR3 sequence (DNA): TGTGCCAGCAGCCCCCGGGACAGGGGGCTTGGGCAGTATTTT. It yields the protein CASSPRDRGLGQYF.

This chain joins TRBV5-1 and TRBJ2-1; D might be TRBD2 (5 bases). The CDR3 is made up of 15 amino acids. The germline V and J ends were trimmed by 4 bases and 3 bases, with 14 bases remaining between them. Germline CDR1 SGHRS, CDR2 YFSETQ. The CDR3 nucleotides read TGCGCCAGCAGCGAGAGGGAATCGGGCTACAATGAGCAGTTCTTC. Translation: CASSERESGYNEQFF.

The V call is TRBV5-1, the J call TRBJ2-2; 9 bases fit TRBD1. V lost 1 base, J lost 2 bases, and 6 bases stayed unmatched. Germline CDR1 reads SGHRS; CDR2 reads YFSETQ. CDR3 size: 17 residues. The CDR3 sequence is CASSLRQGEKNTGELFF. DNA of the CDR3: TGCGCCAGCAGCTTGAGACAGGGGGAGAAAAACACCGGGGAGCTGTTTTTT. The entire variable domain, with the rest obtained from reference TRBV5-1 and TRBJ2-2, is as follows: KAGVTQTPRYLIKTRGQQVTLSCSPISGHRSVSWYQQTPGQGLQFLFEYFSETQRNKGNFPGRFSGRQFSNSRSEMNVSTLELGDSALYLCASSLRQGEKNTGELFFGEGSRLTVL.

This clone was seen once. The chain links TRBV18 to TRBJ2-2, with D possibly being TRBD1 (5 bases). With 3 bases removed from V and 5 bases from J, the gap between germline ends came to 13 bases. The CDR3 runs 15 residues. The V gene's germline CDR1 is KGHSH and CDR2 LQKENI. In nucleotides, the CDR3 is TGTGCCAGCTCACCGACAGCCGAGTTGACCGGGGAGCTGTTTTTT. Translating gives CASSPTAELTGELFF.

The V and J genes are TRBV3-1 (or the pseudogene TRBV3-2) and TRBJ2-1; 12 bases agree with TRBD2. Trimming removed 0 bases from V and 2 bases from J; junction bases left unmatched: 11. Germline V lookup: CDR1 LGHDT, CDR2 YNNKEL (reference sequence). CDR3 size: 20 residues. This CDR3 reads CASSQEGPFASGRAYNEQFF. The CDR3 DNA follows: TGTGCCAGCAGCCAAGAAGGCCCTTTCGCTAGCGGGAGGGCCTACAATGAGCAGTTCTTC.